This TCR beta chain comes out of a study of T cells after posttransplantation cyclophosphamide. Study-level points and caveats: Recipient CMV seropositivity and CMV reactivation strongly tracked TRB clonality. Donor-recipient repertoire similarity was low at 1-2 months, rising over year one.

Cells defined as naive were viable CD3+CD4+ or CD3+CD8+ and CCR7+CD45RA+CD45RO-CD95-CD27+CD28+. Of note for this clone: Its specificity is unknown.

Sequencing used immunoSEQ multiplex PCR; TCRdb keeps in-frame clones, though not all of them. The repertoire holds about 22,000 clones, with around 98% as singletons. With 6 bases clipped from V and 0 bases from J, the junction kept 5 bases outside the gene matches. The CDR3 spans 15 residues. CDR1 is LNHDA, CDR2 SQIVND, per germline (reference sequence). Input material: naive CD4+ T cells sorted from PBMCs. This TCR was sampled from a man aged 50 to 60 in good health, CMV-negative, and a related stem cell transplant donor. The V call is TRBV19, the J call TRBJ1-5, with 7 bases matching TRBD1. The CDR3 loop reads CASRPDRNSNQPQHF. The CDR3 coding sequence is TGTGCCAGTAGACCGGACAGGAATAGCAATCAGCCCCAGCATTTT.